A single sample gave rise to the 32 T cell receptor beta chains below, sequenced in a study of PD-1 blockade in classical Hodgkin lymphoma (dated by TCRdb to about 2020). The protocol used for the library was the immunoSEQ multiplex PCR assay. Entries here come from immuneACCESS through TCRdb and include only in-frame sequences with V and J called. Some clones fail to appear in such tables; in the studies checked, an unresolved V gene covers under half of the shortfall, and the cause of the remainder is unknown. The sample profile shows more than 25,000 clones; 80% to 90% of them were found once. Of the sample, about 0.34% is held by the ten largest clones. The meaning of the sample's time point label: newly diagnosed, previously untreated cHL patient sample. CD4+ T cells were purified from thawed PBMCs by magnetic negative selection with a Miltenyi CD4+ T cell isolation kit. The sequenced sample was CD4+ T cells from blood. Receptors originate from a human donor with classical Hodgkin lymphoma.

The chain carries TRBV6-5 and TRBJ2-1, with D perhaps TRBD2 (5 bases). Germline V gene lookup returns CDR1 MNHEY and CDR2 SVGAGI. CDR3 size: 13 residues. V lost 0 bases, J lost 7 bases, and 7 bases lay in between. The CDR3 loop is CASSYSGENEQFF. DNA for the CDR3: TGTGCCAGCAGTTACTCGGGAGAGAATGAGCAGTTCTTC.

The rearrangement joins TRBV5-1 to TRBJ1-2; 11 bases are shared with TRBD1. This CDR3 is built from 14 residues. The J segment lost 7 bases and the V segment lost 5 bases, leaving 7 bases of the junction unmatched. CDR1 is SGHRS, CDR2 YFSETQ, per germline. The CDR3 reads CASSPGQGVSGYTF. The CDR3 region has the DNA TGCGCCAGCAGTCCGGGACAGGGGGTCAGTGGCTACACCTTC.

The rearrangement links TRBV29-1 to TRBJ1-3; D possibly corresponds to TRBD1 (5 bases). V lost 6 bases, J lost 3 bases, and 12 bases lay in between. The CDR3 extends over 13 amino acids. CDR1 and CDR2 from the germline V gene are SQVTM and ANQGSEA. CDR3 residues: CSVGRGDGNTIYF. DNA of the CDR3: TGCAGCGTAGGGAGGGGTGATGGAAACACCATATATTTT.

The V and J genes are TRBV10-3 and TRBJ2-3; 8 positions match TRBD1. The germline CDR1 and CDR2 sequences are ENHRY and SYGVKD. There are 13 residues in the CDR3. Germline trimming cut 10 bases from V and 4 bases from J; bases unmatched to any gene: 7. This chain's CDR3 is CATRTGRPDTQYF. The CDR3 nucleotides are TGTGCCACAAGGACAGGGAGACCAGATACGCAGTATTTT.

About this clone: An end of the junction does not agree with germline; a read error may underlie this. The chain has TRBV28 and TRBJ2-5; TRBD2 agrees at 11 bases. CDR1 and CDR2 from the germline V gene are MDHEN and SYDVKM. The CDR3 has 15 residues. CDR3 sequence: CASTLAGGPQETQYF. The CDR3 DNA reads as TGTGCCAGCACTTTAGCGGGAGGGCCGCAGGAGACCCAGTACTTC.

This chain links TRBV19 with TRBJ1-5, with 7 bases lining up with TRBD1. The germline V gene encodes CDR1 LNHDA and CDR2 SQIVND (reference sequence). The V gene end was trimmed by 3 bases and the J gene end by 5 bases; junction bases not matched to a gene: 10. The CDR3 is made up of 16 amino acids. This chain's CDR3 is CASSILSQGGYQPQHF. The CDR3 bases are TGTGCCAGTAGTATCCTCTCGCAGGGGGGTTATCAGCCCCAGCATTTT.

In this sample, this clone turned up a few times. This rearrangement joins TRBV18 to TRBJ2-7, with D possibly being TRBD1 (5 bases). The CDR3 is 14 amino acids. The V gene's germline CDR1 is KGHSH and CDR2 LQKENI. Trimming left V 0 bases short and J 2 bases short, with 8 bases between. The CDR3 nucleotides are TGTGCCAGCTCACCACCGTCAGGGCCCTACGAGCAGTACTTC. The encoded protein is CASSPPSGPYEQYF.

This clone was observed a single time. The chain links TRBV10-3 to TRBJ1-4, with D uncertain. Trimming pared 0 bases from V and 8 bases from J, leaving 7 bases between. This CDR3 is 13 amino acids long. Germline loops: CDR1 ENHRY, CDR2 SYGVKD. The DNA for the CDR3 is TGTGCCATCAGTGAGTCCCAGCGGGAAAAACTGTTTTTT. Its protein is CAISESQREKLFF.

The sample holds one count of this clone. The chain is built from TRBV4-3 and TRBJ2-1; TRBD2 matches 8 bases. V trimming: 1 base; J trimming: 0 bases; junction bases outside the gene matches: 5. The CDR3 spans 17 residues. Per the germline V gene, CDR1 is LGHNA and CDR2 is YSLEER. The CDR3 DNA follows: TGCGCCAGCAGCCAAGGTACCGGGAGGGGCTCCTACAATGAGCAGTTCTTC. It translates to CASSQGTGRGSYNEQFF.

The V gene is TRBV20-1, the J gene TRBJ1-4; no reliable D call. The length of the CDR3 is 11 residues. V gave up 0 bases and J gave up 8 bases, with 4 bases separating them. CDR1 and CDR2 (germline): DFQATT, SNEGSKA (reference sequence). The CDR3 protein is CSARDLEKLFF. As DNA, the CDR3 is TGCAGTGCTAGAGATCTGGAAAAACTGTTTTTT.

The V and J genes are TRBV19 and TRBJ2-7, with D hard to call. Trimming removed 5 bases at V and 3 bases at J, with 20 bases between. Germline CDR1 LNHDA, CDR2 SQIVND (reference sequence). The CDR3 loop spans 16 amino acids. For the CDR3, the DNA is TGTGCCAGTAGTCCAAAGTGGACGGGCGGATTCTACGAGCAGTACTTC. Its translation: CASSPKWTGGFYEQYF.

The rearrangement joins TRBV23-1 to TRBJ2-4, with D tentatively TRBD2 (7 bases). TRBV23-1 belongs to the ORF category, with a function that is uncertain. The length of the CDR3 is 17 residues. V lost 0 bases to trimming and J lost 0 bases, with 12 bases between them. The DNA of the CDR3 is TGCGCCAGCAGTCAATCTGGGGGGGCGCGAGCCAAAAACATTCAGTACTTC. Encoded protein: CASSQSGGARAKNIQYF.

V usage is TRBV7-9 and J usage is TRBJ2-1; 7 nucleotides agree with TRBD1. The CDR3 extends over 14 amino acids. Germline CDR1 is SEHNR and CDR2 is FQNEAQ (reference sequence). J gave up 4 bases and V 3 bases, and 3 bases lay outside the gene matches. This CDR3 is CASSLDRRYNEQFF. In nucleotides, the CDR3 is TGTGCCAGCAGCTTGGACAGGAGGTACAATGAGCAGTTCTTC.

A single count supports this clone. The chain has TRBV18 and TRBJ1-2; 9 bases match TRBD1. The V segment lost 4 bases and the J segment 8 bases; nucleotides outside the gene matches: 8. This CDR3 comprises 14 residues. CDR1 and CDR2 from the germline V gene are KGHSH and LQKENI. For the CDR3, the DNA is TGTGCCAGCTCACTTACAAGACAGGGGGAAGGCTACACCTTC. This translates into CASSLTRQGEGYTF.

The chain combines TRBV7-2 with TRBJ2-1, with TRBD1 matching over 8 bases. Germline V CDR1 and CDR2: SGHTA, FQGNSA. This CDR3 has 13 residues. V gave up 5 bases and J gave up 10 bases; unmatched junction bases: 7. The CDR3 coding sequence is TGTGCCAGCAGCCTCGGACAGGGCGGCGAGCAGTTCTTC. This encodes CASSLGQGGEQFF.

The chain employs TRBV2 and TRBJ2-1; tentative D call: TRBD1 (6 bases). Germline CDR1 SNHLY, CDR2 FYNNEI. CDR3 size: 13 residues. Trimming left V 6 bases short and J 6 bases short, with 12 bases between. CDR3 sequence: CASSAAGVNEQFF. CDR3 nucleotide sequence: TGTGCCAGCAGCGCGGCAGGGGTCAATGAGCAGTTCTTC.

The rearrangement links TRBV19 to TRBJ1-4; D is uncertain. CDR3 length: 14 amino acids. Trimming took off 3 bases at V and 0 bases at J, with 5 bases between the two ends. CDR1 and CDR2 (germline): LNHDA, SQIVND (reference sequence). This chain's CDR3 is CASSISSTNEKLFF. The CDR3 nucleotides read TGTGCCAGTAGTATTAGTTCAACTAATGAAAAACTGTTTTTT.

This chain joins TRBV7-2 and TRBJ2-7; 8 positions match TRBD2. CDR1 SGHTA and CDR2 FQGNSA come from the germline V gene. J lost 2 bases, V lost 4 bases, and 7 bases had no gene match. The CDR3 is made up of 15 amino acids. CDR3 amino acids: CASSSWSGSAYEQYF. As DNA, the CDR3 is TGTGCCAGCAGCTCCTGGAGCGGGAGCGCCTACGAGCAGTACTTC.

A note on this clone: This specimen includes other DNA sequences encoding the same CDR3. The chain has TRBV18 and TRBJ2-3, with D unresolved. Trimming pared 1 base from V and 1 base from J, leaving 6 bases between. Germline lookup yields CDR1 KGHSH and CDR2 LQKENI. The CDR3 consists of 14 residues. The CDR3 region is CASSPLRGTDTQYF. Here the CDR3 DNA reads TGTGCCAGCTCACCACTTAGGGGCACAGATACGCAGTATTTT.

The genes are TRBV29-1 and TRBJ2-7, with 11 nucleotides matching TRBD1. The length of the CDR3 is 13 residues. Germline CDR1 and CDR2: SQVTM and ANQGSEA. V shed 3 bases, J shed 5 bases, and the junction held 3 bases outside the gene matches. The CDR3 DNA sequence: TGCAGCGTTGAGCGGACAGGGGGCGACGAGCAGTACTTC. It is translated as CSVERTGGDEQYF.

The chain uses TRBV5-4 and TRBJ2-7, with a weak D call TRBD2 (5 bases). Deletions cut 0 bases from V and 5 bases from J, with 9 bases between. The CDR3 covers 13 residues. Germline V gene lookup returns CDR1 SGHNT and CDR2 YYREEE (reference sequence). CDR3 nucleotides: TGTGCCAGCAGCTTGGACCTGCGGGACGAGCAGTACTTC. Its protein product is CASSLDLRDEQYF.

This clone was seen more than once but under ten times. The rearrangement links TRBV5-1 to TRBJ1-1; D gene uncertain. This CDR3 comprises 15 residues. V shed 0 bases and J shed 1 base, with 10 bases lying between them. CDR1 is SGHRS, CDR2 YFSETQ, per germline. The CDR3 DNA sequence: TGCGCCAGCAGCTTGGGTGCAGATCCGAACACTGAAGCTTTCTTT. Its translation is CASSLGADPNTEAFF. The full variable domain, in which reference TRBV5-1 and TRBJ1-1 provide the parts outside the CDR3, is KAGVTQTPRYLIKTRGQQVTLSCSPISGHRSVSWYQQTPGQGLQFLFEYFSETQRNKGNFPGRFSGRQFSNSRSEMNVSTLELGDSALYLCASSLGADPNTEAFFGQGTRLTVV.

This clone was detected only a few times. The chain couples TRBV5-1 to TRBJ1-1; D is unclear. Germline CDR1 is SGHRS and CDR2 is YFSETQ. This CDR3 has 14 residues. The V end lost 1 base, the J end lost 1 base, and 8 bases lay between the germline ends. CDR3 sequence reads: CASSLTPENTEAFF. The CDR3 DNA reads TGCGCCAGCAGCTTGACCCCAGAGAACACTGAAGCTTTCTTT.

This clone appeared a single time. The genes are TRBV7-2 and TRBJ1-3; D uncertain. CDR1 is SGHTA, CDR2 FQGNSA, per germline. V shed 3 bases and J shed 9 bases, with 12 bases lying between them. The CDR3 is 13 amino acids. The chain's CDR3 is CASSLEGRGTIYF. The CDR3 DNA reads TGTGCCAGCAGCTTGGAAGGGCGAGGCACCATATATTTT.

This rearrangement joins TRBV28 to TRBJ2-7; 9 bases agree with TRBD2. Trimming took 2 bases from V and 1 from J; bases not matched to a gene: 3. This CDR3 has 15 residues. The V gene's germline CDR1 is MDHEN and CDR2 SYDVKM. The CDR3 protein is CASSLRTSVSYEQYF. In nucleotides, the CDR3 is TGTGCCAGCAGTTTACGGACTAGCGTGTCCTACGAGCAGTACTTC.

This clone has a handful of counts. The chain recombines TRBV6-1 with TRBJ1-1; D possibly corresponds to TRBD1 (5 bases). V lost 4 bases to trimming and J lost 1 base, with 10 bases between them. The CDR3 runs to 14 residues. Per the germline V gene, CDR1 is MNHNS and CDR2 is SASEGT. The CDR3 coding sequence is TGTGCCAGCAGTGCGGGACCCGGGAACACTGAAGCTTTCTTT. Protein product: CASSAGPGNTEAFF.

The V and J genes are TRBV19 and TRBJ2-3; D not certain. Germline loops: CDR1 LNHDA, CDR2 SQIVND (reference sequence). This CDR3 contains 15 residues. Trimming removed 5 bases from V and 2 bases from J, with 14 bases in between. The CDR3 protein is CASSPRRAPTDTQYF. The CDR3 region has the DNA TGTGCCAGTAGTCCCCGTAGGGCGCCCACAGATACGCAGTATTTT.

This clone was found once. The chain has TRBV5-3 and TRBJ1-4; D is possibly TRBD1 (5 bases). TRBV5-3 falls under the ORF class, with uncertain function. The CDR3 contains 15 residues. V lost 0 bases, J lost 7 bases, and 13 bases lay in between. The CDR3 here is CARSLEGRPLEKLFF. Here the CDR3 DNA reads TGTGCCAGAAGCTTGGAGGGGAGGCCCCTTGAAAAACTGTTTTTT.

This rearrangement joins TRBV28 to TRBJ2-3; 7 bases fit TRBD2. The CDR3 consists of 15 residues. Trimming cost V 3 bases and J 6 bases; bases outside gene matches: 9. CDR1 and CDR2 from the germline V gene are MDHEN and SYDVKM. The CDR3 DNA is TGTGCCAGCAGTTTCGAAGCGGGAAGGCGGGATACGCAGTATTTT. Its protein product is CASSFEAGRRDTQYF. The variable domain in full, completed from reference TRBV28 and TRBJ2-3, reads DVKVTQSSRYLVKRTGEKVFLECVQDMDHENMFWYRQDPGLGLRLIYFSYDVKMKEKGDIPEGYSVSREKKERFSLILESASTNQTSMYLCASSFEAGRRDTQYFGPGTRLTVL.

The chain uses TRBV15 and TRBJ2-2; no firm D call. The CDR3 length is 15 residues. Germline V gene lookup returns CDR1 LNHNV and CDR2 YYDKDF (reference sequence). Trimming shortened V by 0 bases and J by 6 bases, and 11 bases separated the two germline ends. This CDR3 is CATSRDALGSGELFF. As DNA, the CDR3 is TGTGCCACCAGCAGAGATGCTTTAGGATCCGGGGAGCTGTTTTTT.

This chain links TRBV4-3 with TRBJ2-1, with D possibly matching TRBD2 (7 bases). Germline-derived CDR1 and CDR2 are LGHNA and YSLEER. The CDR3 spans 18 residues. V was clipped by 3 bases and J by 5 bases, with 23 bases between them. The CDR3 sequence is CASSHGRVGAGVDNEQFF. For the CDR3, the DNA is TGCGCCAGCAGCCACGGCCGTGTGGGGGCGGGAGTCGACAATGAGCAGTTCTTC.

The chain recombines TRBV19 with TRBJ1-4, with 7 bases aligning to TRBD1. Germline CDR1 LNHDA, CDR2 SQIVND (reference sequence). V shed 5 bases and J 1 base; nucleotides not matched to a gene: 1. CDR3 length equals 14 residues. DNA for the CDR3: TGTGCCAGTAGTTCAGGGGGAACTAATGAAAAACTGTTTTTT. Its translation is CASSSGGTNEKLFF.